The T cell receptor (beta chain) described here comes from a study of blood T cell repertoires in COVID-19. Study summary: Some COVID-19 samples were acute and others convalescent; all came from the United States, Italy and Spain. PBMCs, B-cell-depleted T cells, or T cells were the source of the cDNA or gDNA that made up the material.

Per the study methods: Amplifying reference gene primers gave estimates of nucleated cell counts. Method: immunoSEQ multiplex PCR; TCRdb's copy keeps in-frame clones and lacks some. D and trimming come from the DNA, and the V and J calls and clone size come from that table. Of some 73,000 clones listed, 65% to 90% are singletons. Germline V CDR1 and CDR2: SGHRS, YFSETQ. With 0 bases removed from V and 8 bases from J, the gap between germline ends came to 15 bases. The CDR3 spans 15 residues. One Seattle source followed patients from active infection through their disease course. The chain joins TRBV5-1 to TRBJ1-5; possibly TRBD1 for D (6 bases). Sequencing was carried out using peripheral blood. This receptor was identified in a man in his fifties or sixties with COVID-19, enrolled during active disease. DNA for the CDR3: TGCGCCAGCAGCTTGGGGACAGTCCTGGGTGAGCCCCAGCATTTT. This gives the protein CASSLGTVLGEPQHF.